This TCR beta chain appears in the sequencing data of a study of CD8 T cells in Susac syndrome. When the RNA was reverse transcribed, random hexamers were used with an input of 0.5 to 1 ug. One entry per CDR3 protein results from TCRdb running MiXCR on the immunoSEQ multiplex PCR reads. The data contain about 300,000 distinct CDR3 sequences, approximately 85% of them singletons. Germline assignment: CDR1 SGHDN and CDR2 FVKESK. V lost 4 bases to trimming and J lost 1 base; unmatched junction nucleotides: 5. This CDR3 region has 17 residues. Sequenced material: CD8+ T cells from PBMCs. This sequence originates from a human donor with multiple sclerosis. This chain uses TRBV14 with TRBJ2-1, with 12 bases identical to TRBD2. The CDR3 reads CASSPRLAGESYNEQFF. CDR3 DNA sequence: TGTGCCAGCAGCCCCCGACTAGCGGGAGAATCCTACAATGAGCAGTTCTTC. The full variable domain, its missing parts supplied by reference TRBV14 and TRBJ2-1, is EAGVTQFPSHSVIEKGQTVTLRCDPISGHDNLYWYRRVMGKEIKFLLHFVKESKQDESGMPNNRFLAERTGGTYSTLKVQPAELEDSGVYFCASSPRLAGESYNEQFFGPGTRLTVL.